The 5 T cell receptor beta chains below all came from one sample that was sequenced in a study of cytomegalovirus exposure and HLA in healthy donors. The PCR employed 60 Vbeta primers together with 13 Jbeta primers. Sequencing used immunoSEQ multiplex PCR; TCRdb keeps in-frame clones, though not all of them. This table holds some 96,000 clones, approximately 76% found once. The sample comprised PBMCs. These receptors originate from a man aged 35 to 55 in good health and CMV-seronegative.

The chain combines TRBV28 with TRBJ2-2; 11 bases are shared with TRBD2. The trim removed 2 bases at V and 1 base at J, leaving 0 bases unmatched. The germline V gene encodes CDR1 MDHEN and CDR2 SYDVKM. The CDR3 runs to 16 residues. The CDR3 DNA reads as TGTGCCAGCAGTTTACTAGCGGGAGGGAACACCGGGGAGCTGTTTTTT. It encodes CASSLLAGGNTGELFF.

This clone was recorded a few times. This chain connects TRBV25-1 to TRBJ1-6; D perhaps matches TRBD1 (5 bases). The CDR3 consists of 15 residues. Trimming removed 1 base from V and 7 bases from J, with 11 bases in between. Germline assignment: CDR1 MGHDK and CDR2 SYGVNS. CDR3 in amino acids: CASSELDTKNSPLHF. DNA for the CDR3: TGTGCCAGCAGTGAATTGGACACTAAAAATTCACCCCTCCACTTT.

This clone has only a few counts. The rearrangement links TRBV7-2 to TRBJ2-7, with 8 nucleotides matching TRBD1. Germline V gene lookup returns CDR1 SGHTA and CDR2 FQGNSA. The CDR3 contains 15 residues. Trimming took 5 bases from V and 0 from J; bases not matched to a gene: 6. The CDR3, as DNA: TGTGCCAGCAGCCTACCCGGGACAGGCTCCTACGAGCAGTACTTC. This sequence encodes CASSLPGTGSYEQYF.

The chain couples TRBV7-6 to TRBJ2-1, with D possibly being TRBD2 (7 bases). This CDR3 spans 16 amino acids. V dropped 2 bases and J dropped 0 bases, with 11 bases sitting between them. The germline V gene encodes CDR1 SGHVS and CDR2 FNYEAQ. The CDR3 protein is CASSLRGGSSYNEQFF. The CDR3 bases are TGTGCCAGCAGCTTAAGGGGGGGGAGCTCCTACAATGAGCAGTTCTTC.

CDR3 residues: CACVAGVGNTIYF. CDR3 DNA sequence: TGTGCCTGTGTTGCAGGGGTAGGAAACACCATATATTTT. This chain links TRBV30 with TRBJ1-3, with D possibly TRBD1 on 6 matching bases. Germline V CDR1 and CDR2: GTSNPN, SVGIG (reference sequence). CDR3 length: 13 residues. V was pared by 6 bases and J by 4 bases, with 13 bases between.